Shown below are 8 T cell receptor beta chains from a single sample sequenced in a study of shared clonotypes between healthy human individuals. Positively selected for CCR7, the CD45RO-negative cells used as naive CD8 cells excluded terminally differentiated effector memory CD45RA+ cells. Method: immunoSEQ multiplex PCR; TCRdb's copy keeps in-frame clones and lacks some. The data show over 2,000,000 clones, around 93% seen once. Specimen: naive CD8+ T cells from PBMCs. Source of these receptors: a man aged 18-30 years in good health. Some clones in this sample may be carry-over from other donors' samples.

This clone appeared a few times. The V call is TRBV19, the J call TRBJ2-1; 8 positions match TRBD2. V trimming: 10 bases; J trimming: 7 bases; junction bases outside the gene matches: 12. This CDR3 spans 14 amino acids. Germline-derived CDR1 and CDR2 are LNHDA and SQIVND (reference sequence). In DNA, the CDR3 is TGTGCCACTTCCGGGAGGGCCACGTTGAATGAGCAGTTCTTC. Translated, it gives CATSGRATLNEQFF.

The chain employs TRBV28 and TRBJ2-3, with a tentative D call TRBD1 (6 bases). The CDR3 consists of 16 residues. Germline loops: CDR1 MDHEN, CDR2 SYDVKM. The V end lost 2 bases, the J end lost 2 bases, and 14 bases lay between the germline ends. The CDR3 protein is CASSLNTGTATDTQYF. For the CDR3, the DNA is TGTGCCAGCAGTTTAAACACAGGGACCGCCACAGATACGCAGTATTTT.

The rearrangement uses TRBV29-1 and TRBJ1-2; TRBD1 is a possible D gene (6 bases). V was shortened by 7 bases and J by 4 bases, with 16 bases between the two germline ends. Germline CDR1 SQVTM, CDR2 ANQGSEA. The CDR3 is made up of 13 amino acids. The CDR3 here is CSANTGGAYGYTF. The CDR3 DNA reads TGCAGCGCTAACACGGGGGGGGCCTATGGCTACACCTTC.

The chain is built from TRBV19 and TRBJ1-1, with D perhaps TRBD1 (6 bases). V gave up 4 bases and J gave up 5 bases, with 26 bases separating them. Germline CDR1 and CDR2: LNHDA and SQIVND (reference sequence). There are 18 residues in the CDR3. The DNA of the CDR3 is TGTGCCAGTAGTAAGGGGGGCGCACAAAAGGGTCTGAGAACTGAAGCTTTCTTT. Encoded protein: CASSKGGAQKGLRTEAFF. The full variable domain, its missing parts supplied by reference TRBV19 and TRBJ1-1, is DGGITQSPKYLFRKEGQNVTLSCEQNLNHDAMYWYRQDPGQGLRLIYYSQIVNDFQKGDIAEGYSVSREKKESFPLTVTSAQKNPTAFYLCASSKGGAQKGLRTEAFFGQGTRLTVV.

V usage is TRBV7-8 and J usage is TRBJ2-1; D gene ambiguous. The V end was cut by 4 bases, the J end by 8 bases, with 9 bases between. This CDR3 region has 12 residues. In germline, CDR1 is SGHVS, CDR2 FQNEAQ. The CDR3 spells CASSSRKDEQFF. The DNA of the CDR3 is TGTGCCAGCAGCTCACGTAAGGATGAGCAGTTCTTC.

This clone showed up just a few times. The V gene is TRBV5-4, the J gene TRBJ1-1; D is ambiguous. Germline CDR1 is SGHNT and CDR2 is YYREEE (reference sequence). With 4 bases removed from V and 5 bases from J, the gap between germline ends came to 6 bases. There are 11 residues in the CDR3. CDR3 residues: CASSIGTEAFF. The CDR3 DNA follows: TGTGCCAGCAGCATCGGGACTGAAGCTTTCTTT.

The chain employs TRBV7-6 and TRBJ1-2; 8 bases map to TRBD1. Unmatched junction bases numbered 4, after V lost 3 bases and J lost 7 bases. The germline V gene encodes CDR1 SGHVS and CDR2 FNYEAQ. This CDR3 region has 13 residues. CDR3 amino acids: CASSLLTGVGYTF. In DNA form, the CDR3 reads TGTGCCAGCAGCTTGCTGACAGGGGTTGGCTACACCTTC.

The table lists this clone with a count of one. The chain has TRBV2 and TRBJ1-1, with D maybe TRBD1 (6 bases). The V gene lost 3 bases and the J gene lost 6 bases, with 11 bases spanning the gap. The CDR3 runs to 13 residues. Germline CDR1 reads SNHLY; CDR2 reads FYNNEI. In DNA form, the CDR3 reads TGTGCCAGCAGTGACAGGGGAATCTCTGAAGCTTTCTTT. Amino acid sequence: CASSDRGISEAFF.